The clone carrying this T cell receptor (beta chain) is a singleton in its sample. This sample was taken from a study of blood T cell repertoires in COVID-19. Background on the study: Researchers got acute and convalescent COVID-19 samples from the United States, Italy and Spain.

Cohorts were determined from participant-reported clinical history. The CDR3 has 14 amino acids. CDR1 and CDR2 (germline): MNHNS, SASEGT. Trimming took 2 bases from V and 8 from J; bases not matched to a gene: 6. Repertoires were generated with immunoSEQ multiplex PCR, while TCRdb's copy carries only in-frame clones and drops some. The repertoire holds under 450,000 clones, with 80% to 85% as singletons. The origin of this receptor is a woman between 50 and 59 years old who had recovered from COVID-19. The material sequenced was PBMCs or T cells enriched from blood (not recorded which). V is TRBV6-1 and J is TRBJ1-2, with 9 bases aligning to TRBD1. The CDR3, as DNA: TGTGCCAGCAGTGAACCCGGGACAGGGTACGGCTACACCTTC. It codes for CASSEPGTGYGYTF.